The present T cell receptor beta chain was sequenced within a study of vaccination effects on CD4 cells after COVID-19. Antigen-specific CD4+ T cell clonotypes were called by their expansion after viral peptide-pool culture in ViraFEST. Isolation of CD4+ T cells took place after about nine days of culture. This person's SARS-CoV-2 infection, confirmed by PCR, occurred between March and December 2020. Using immunoSEQ multiplex PCR, the repertoire was profiled, and TCRdb retains in-frame clones only, with some absent. The data contain 70,000 or so clones, about 69% of them singletons. Notes on this clone: The antigen is not known.

The sample in question was CD4+ T cells from PBMCs cultured with HIV peptides, obtained before COVID-19 vaccination. Subset described: HIV-1 Nef peptide pool negative control/reference culture. This clonotype was obtained from a human donor who had a prior SARS-CoV-2 infection.

CDR3 sequence reads: CARSLAFDDRGCRRRGCYGYTF. The DNA for the CDR3 is TGTGCCAGAAGCTTGGCCTTTGATGATCGAGGGTGCAGGAGACGGGGTTGCTATGGCTACACCTTC. This chain uses TRBV5-3 with TRBJ1-2; no clear D. TRBV5-3 is an ORF, and what it does is uncertain. The CDR3 consists of 22 residues. V lost 0 bases and J 4 bases, leaving 34 bases between the germline ends.